The clone carrying this T cell receptor (beta chain) was seen only a few times. Its antigen is as yet unknown. The data were taken from a study of identical twins. Study-level findings and limits: Invariant MAIT and iNKT cells are populations that could partly confound zero-insertion analyses. Low generation probability was overrepresented in out-of-frame alpha sequences shared by twins.

The germline gives CDR1 SEHNR, CDR2 FQNEAQ (reference sequence). The CDR3 sequence is 13 residues long. Trimming removed 8 bases from V and 5 bases from J, with 13 bases in between. Template switching, a step in the protocol, added a universal primer site, and cDNA carried unique molecular identifiers. TCRdb reanalysed the 5' RACE reads using MiXCR and keeps one entry per CDR3 protein. The data contain 500,000 or so distinct CDR3 sequences, over 12% of them singletons. The sample also formed part of further work on yellow fever vaccine responses in identical twins.

The receptor was isolated from a woman younger than 35 in good health. The chain links TRBV7-9 to TRBJ2-1, with D possibly matching TRBD1 (6 bases). What was sequenced was CD4+ T cells sorted from blood. CDR3 nucleotide sequence: TGTGCCAGCTTCAGGGGAAGTCACAATGAGCAGTTCTTC. Its protein product is CASFRGSHNEQFF.